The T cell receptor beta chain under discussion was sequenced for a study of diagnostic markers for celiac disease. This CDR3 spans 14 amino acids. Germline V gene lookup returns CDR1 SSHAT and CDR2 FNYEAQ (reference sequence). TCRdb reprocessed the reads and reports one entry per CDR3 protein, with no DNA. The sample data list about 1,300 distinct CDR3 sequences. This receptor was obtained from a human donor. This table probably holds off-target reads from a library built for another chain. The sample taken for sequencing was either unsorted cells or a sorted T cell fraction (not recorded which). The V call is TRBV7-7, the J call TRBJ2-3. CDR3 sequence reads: CASSILASTDTQYF.